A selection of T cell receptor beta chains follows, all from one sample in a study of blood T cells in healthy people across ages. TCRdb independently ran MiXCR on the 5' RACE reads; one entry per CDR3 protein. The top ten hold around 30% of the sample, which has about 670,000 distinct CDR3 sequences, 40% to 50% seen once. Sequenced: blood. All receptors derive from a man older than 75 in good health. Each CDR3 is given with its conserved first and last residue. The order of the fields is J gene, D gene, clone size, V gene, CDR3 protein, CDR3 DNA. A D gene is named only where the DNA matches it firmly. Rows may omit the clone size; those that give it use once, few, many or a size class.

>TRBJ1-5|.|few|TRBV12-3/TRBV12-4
CASSQGLPNQPQHF
TGTGCCAGCAGCCAGGGACTTCCGAATCAGCCCCAGCATTTT
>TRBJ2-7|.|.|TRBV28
CASSLPGSEQYF
TGTGCCAGCAGTTTACCCGGGTCCGAGCAGTACTTC
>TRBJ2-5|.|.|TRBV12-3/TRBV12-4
CASTTGKETQYF
TGTGCCAGCACCACAGGGAAAGAGACCCAGTACTTC
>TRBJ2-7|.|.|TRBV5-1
CASSPVPPAIYEQYF
TGCGCCAGCAGCCCCGTACCGCCGGCTATCTACGAGCAGTACTTC
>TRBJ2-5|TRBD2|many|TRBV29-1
CSVASGQETQYF
TGCAGCGTTGCTAGCGGGCAAGAGACCCAGTACTTC
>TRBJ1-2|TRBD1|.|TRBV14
CASSQQTGVGGYTF
TGTGCCAGCAGCCAGCAGACAGGGGTTGGTGGCTACACCTTC
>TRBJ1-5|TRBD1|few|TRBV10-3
CAISPRGQQPQHF
TGTGCCATCAGTCCCAGGGGGCAACAGCCCCAGCATTTT
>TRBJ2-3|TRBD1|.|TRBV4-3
CASSQGDRGRLADMQYF
TGCGCCAGCAGCCAAGGGGACAGGGGTCGGTTGGCAGATATGCAGTATTTT
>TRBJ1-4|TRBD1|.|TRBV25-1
CASSWAGQRREKLFF
TGTGCCAGCAGTTGGGCGGGACAGCGGAGAGAAAAACTGTTTTTT
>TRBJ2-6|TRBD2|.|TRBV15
CATSRPYQARVSSGRGDVLTF
TGTGCCACCAGCAGACCATACCAGGCCAGGGTCTCTAGCGGGAGAGGGGACGTCCTGACTTTC
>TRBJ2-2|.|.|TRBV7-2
CASSYRAGELFF
TGTGCCAGCAGTTATAGGGCCGGGGAGCTGTTTTTT
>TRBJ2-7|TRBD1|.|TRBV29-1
CSGGTGDSYEQYF
TGCAGCGGAGGGACAGGGGATTCCTACGAGCAGTACTTC
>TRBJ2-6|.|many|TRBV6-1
CASVKSSGANVLTF
TGTGCCAGCGTAAAGAGCTCTGGGGCCAACGTCCTGACTTTC
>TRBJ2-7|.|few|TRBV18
CATRTGTVSYEQYF
TGTGCCACCAGGACCGGGACGGTCTCCTACGAGCAGTACTTC
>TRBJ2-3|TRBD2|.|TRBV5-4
CASSSASGPTDTQYF
TGTGCCAGCAGCTCCGCTAGCGGACCCACAGATACGCAGTATTTT
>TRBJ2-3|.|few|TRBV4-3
CASSPGWVPTDTQYF
TGCGCCAGCAGCCCTGGGTGGGTCCCCACAGATACGCAGTATTTT
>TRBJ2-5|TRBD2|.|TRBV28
CASSFLAGGGDETQYF
TGTGCCAGCAGTTTTCTAGCGGGAGGGGGCGATGAGACCCAGTACTTC
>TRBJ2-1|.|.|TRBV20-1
CSARSGEYNEQFF
TGCAGTGCTAGATCTGGGGAGTACAATGAGCAGTTCTTC
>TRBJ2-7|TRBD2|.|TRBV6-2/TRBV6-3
CASRSTSGAAYEQYF
TGTGCCAGCAGATCGACTAGCGGGGCTGCCTACGAGCAGTACTTC
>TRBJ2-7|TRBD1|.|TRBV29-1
CSVNRQGSGSYEQYF
TGCAGCGTTAACCGACAGGGTTCAGGGTCCTACGAGCAGTACTTC
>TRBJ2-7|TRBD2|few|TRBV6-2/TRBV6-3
CASLTGGRGEQYF
TGTGCCAGCTTAACGGGAGGCCGTGGCGAGCAGTACTTC
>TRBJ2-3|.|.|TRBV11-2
CASSFGPGSTDTQYF
TGTGCCAGCAGCTTTGGACCGGGAAGCACAGATACGCAGTATTTT
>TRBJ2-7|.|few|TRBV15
CATSRDLRRFGDNEQYF
TGTGCCACCAGCAGAGATCTCAGGCGGTTTGGGGACAATGAGCAGTACTTC
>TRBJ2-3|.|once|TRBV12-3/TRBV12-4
CASSSGTHFTNTQYF
TGTGCCAGCAGCTCCGGGACTCATTTCACAAATACGCAGTATTTT
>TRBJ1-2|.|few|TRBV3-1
CASSQVAVKGLSNYGYTF
TGTGCCAGCAGCCAAGTTGCCGTAAAGGGCCTTTCTAACTATGGCTACACCTTC
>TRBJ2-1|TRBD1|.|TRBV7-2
CTSSDRTGEDNEQFF
TGTACCAGCAGCGACCGGACAGGGGAGGACAATGAGCAGTTCTTC
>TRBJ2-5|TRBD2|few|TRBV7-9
CASSGGPGLAQKTQYF
TGTGCCAGCAGCGGGGGCCCGGGACTAGCACAAAAGACCCAGTACTTC
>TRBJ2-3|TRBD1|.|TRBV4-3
CASSQDLPMGQSTDTQYF
TGCGCCAGCAGCCAAGACCTCCCAATGGGACAGAGCACAGATACGCAGTATTTT
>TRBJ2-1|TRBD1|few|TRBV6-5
CASSMDRAYNEQFF
TGTGCCAGCAGTATGGACAGGGCATACAATGAGCAGTTCTTC
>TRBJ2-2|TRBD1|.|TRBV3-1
CASSQTGGDTAGELFF
TGTGCCAGCAGCCAGACAGGGGGCGATACGGCCGGGGAGCTGTTTTTT
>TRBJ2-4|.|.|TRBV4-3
CASSREAPGGEAKNIQYF
TGCGCCAGCAGCAGGGAAGCACCGGGGGGCGAAGCCAAAAACATTCAGTACTTC
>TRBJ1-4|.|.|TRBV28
CASSLSGIGTNEKLFF
TGTGCCAGCAGTTTATCAGGGATAGGAACTAATGAAAAACTGTTTTTT
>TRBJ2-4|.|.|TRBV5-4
CASSRDNSAKTIQYF
TGTGCCAGCAGCCGGGACAACTCAGCCAAAACCATTCAGTACTTC
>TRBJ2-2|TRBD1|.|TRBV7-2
CASSHFRDRAGELFF
TGTGCCAGCAGCCATTTCCGGGACAGGGCCGGGGAGCTGTTTTTT
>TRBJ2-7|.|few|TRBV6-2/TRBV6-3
CASSSYSVGESYF
TGTGCCAGCAGCTCCTATAGTGTTGGAGAGTCGTACTTC
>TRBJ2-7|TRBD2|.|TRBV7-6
CASSLVSGASGTYEQYF
TGTGCCAGCAGCTTAGTATCCGGCGCTAGCGGCACCTACGAGCAGTACTTC
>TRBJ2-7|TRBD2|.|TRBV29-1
CSVETRTSGRDEQYF
TGCAGCGTTGAAACAAGGACTAGCGGGAGGGACGAGCAGTACTTC
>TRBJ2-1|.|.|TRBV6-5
CASSYSARGPYNEQFF
TGTGCCAGCAGTTACTCGGCCAGGGGCCCCTACAATGAGCAGTTCTTC
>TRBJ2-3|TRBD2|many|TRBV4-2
CASSQESSGSVTDTQYF
TGTGCCAGCAGCCAAGAATCGAGCGGGAGTGTAACAGATACGCAGTATTTT
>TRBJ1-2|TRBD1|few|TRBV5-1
CASSPGGTGRLNYGYTF
TGCGCCAGCAGCCCAGGCGGGACAGGGCGTTTAAACTATGGCTACACCTTC
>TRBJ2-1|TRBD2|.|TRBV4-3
CASSQEGVAGGPWTYNEQFF
TGCGCCAGCAGCCAAGAGGGAGTAGCGGGGGGGCCGTGGACGTACAATGAGCAGTTCTTC
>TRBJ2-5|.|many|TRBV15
CATSRDIGREETQYF
TGTGCCACCAGCAGAGATATTGGCAGGGAAGAGACCCAGTACTTC
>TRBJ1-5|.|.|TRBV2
CASSEQGYSNQPQHF
TGTGCCAGCAGTGAACAGGGCTATAGCAATCAGCCCCAGCATTTT
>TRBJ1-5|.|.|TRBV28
CASSFYRNQPQHF
TGTGCCAGCAGTTTCTATAGGAATCAGCCCCAGCATTTT
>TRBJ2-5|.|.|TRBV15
CATSRGLLGGGETQYF
TGTGCCACCAGCAGAGGATTACTAGGGGGTGGAGAGACCCAGTACTTC
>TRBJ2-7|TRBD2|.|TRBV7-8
CASSPRGTRIEQYF
TGTGCCAGCAGCCCTAGAGGGACTAGGATCGAGCAGTACTTC
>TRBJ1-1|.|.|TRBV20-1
CSARDRGGVAFF
TGCAGTGCTAGAGATCGGGGCGGGGTGGCTTTCTTT
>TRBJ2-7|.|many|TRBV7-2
CASSLGGGGKEQYF
TGTGCCAGCAGCTTAGGGGGAGGGGGGAAAGAGCAGTACTTC
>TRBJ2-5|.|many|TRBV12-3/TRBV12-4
CASSLEWQQETQYF
TGTGCCAGCAGTTTAGAGTGGCAGCAAGAGACCCAGTACTTC
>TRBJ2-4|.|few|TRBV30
CAWTLAGGIQYF
TGTGCCTGGACCCTGGCAGGCGGCATTCAGTACTTC
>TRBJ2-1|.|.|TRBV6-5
CASSYRGGGQFF
TGTGCCAGCAGTTACAGGGGAGGAGGGCAGTTCTTC
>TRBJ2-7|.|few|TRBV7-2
CASRQGGGSSYEQYF
TGTGCCAGCAGGCAAGGTGGGGGCAGCTCCTACGAGCAGTACTTC
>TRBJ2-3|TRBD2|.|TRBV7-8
CASTRASGRASTDTQYF
TGTGCCAGCACCCGGGCTAGCGGGAGGGCCTCGACAGATACGCAGTATTTT
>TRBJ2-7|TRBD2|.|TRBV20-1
CSARKLPTSGTSPYEQYF
TGCAGTGCTAGAAAACTGCCGACTAGCGGGACCAGCCCCTACGAGCAGTACTTC
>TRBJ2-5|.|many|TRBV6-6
CASSINKETQYF
TGTGCCAGCAGCATAAACAAAGAGACCCAGTACTTC
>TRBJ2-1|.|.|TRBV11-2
CASSRGAHPSGGQFF
TGTGCCAGCAGCCGGGGGGCACATCCCTCAGGCGGGCAGTTCTTC
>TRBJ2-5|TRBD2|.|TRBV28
CASSSISVAGYQETQYF
TGTGCCAGCAGTTCGATAAGCGTAGCGGGGTACCAAGAGACCCAGTACTTC